The rows below give T cell receptor beta chains drawn from one sample of a study of T-cell reconstitution after alpha-beta-depleted transplantation in children. Via MiXCR, TCRdb re-called the PCR reads, giving one row per CDR3 protein. The repertoire holds about 210,000 distinct CDR3 sequences, with more than 15% as singletons. The sequenced sample was PBMCs, mostly from graft donor cells, obtained 360 days after TCRalphabeta/CD19-depleted stem cell transplant. Receptors were obtained from a male patient between 2 and 10 years old who had a stem cell transplant for acute lymphoblastic leukemia, so the T cells may come from the graft donor. Both conserved end residues are part of each CDR3. D genes are given only for firm matches. Only part of the rows carry a size: once, few, many, or a class if the clone is expanded.

v_call: TRBV15
j_call: TRBJ2-7
clone_size: -
d_call: -
cdr3_nt: TGTGCCACCAGCAGCCTAGCCTACGAGCAGTACTTC
cdr3_aa: CATSSLAYEQYF

v_call: TRBV27
j_call: TRBJ2-3
clone_size: few
d_call: -
cdr3_nt: TGTGCCAGTCAGCAGGGGTTGGGTACGCAGTATTTT
cdr3_aa: CASQQGLGTQYF

v_call: TRBV28
j_call: TRBJ2-2
clone_size: -
d_call: TRBD2
cdr3_nt: TGTGCCAGCAGGCTAGCGGGGGGAAACACCGGGGAGCTGTTTTTT
cdr3_aa: CASRLAGGNTGELFF

v_call: TRBV11-2
j_call: TRBJ1-5
clone_size: -
d_call: -
cdr3_nt: TGTGCCAGCAGCTTAGTTCGGGGGTATAGCAATCAGCCCCAGCATTTT
cdr3_aa: CASSLVRGYSNQPQHF

v_call: TRBV20-1
j_call: TRBJ1-5
clone_size: -
d_call: -
cdr3_nt: TGCAGTGCCCCCTCGGGGGGCAATAGCAATCAGCCCCAGCATTTT
cdr3_aa: CSAPSGGNSNQPQHF

v_call: TRBV6-5
j_call: TRBJ1-6
clone_size: few
d_call: -
cdr3_nt: TGTGCCAGCAGTTCTCTTGGTTCACCCCTCCACTTT
cdr3_aa: CASSSLGSPLHF

v_call: TRBV24-1
j_call: TRBJ2-3
clone_size: many
d_call: TRBD1
cdr3_nt: TGTGCCACCAGTGGTGCACAGGGGGCCACAGATACGCAGTATTTT
cdr3_aa: CATSGAQGATDTQYF

v_call: TRBV5-1
j_call: TRBJ2-5
clone_size: -
d_call: TRBD1
cdr3_nt: TGCGCCAGCAGCTTTACCACGGGACAGGCGGGAGAGACCCAGTACTTC
cdr3_aa: CASSFTTGQAGETQYF

v_call: TRBV7-8
j_call: TRBJ2-7
clone_size: -
d_call: -
cdr3_nt: TGTGCCAGCAGCCCCGCTGCCGGCGAGCAGTACTTC
cdr3_aa: CASSPAAGEQYF

v_call: TRBV20-1
j_call: TRBJ2-7
clone_size: -
d_call: -
cdr3_nt: TGCAGTGGCGGACGAGGCCACGAGCAGTACTTC
cdr3_aa: CSGGRGHEQYF

v_call: TRBV5-5
j_call: TRBJ2-5
clone_size: few
d_call: -
cdr3_nt: TGTGCCAGCAGCTTGGGCGCAGGGACAGAGACCCAGTACTTC
cdr3_aa: CASSLGAGTETQYF

v_call: TRBV7-7
j_call: TRBJ2-1
clone_size: few
d_call: TRBD1
cdr3_nt: TGTGCCAGCAGCTTAGTTGCGGGACAGGGTTACAATGAGCAGTTCTTC
cdr3_aa: CASSLVAGQGYNEQFF

v_call: TRBV5-1
j_call: TRBJ2-3
clone_size: -
d_call: TRBD2
cdr3_nt: TGCGCCAGCAGGGGAGGGGCCCGGACAGATACGCAGTATTTT
cdr3_aa: CASRGGARTDTQYF

v_call: TRBV29-1
j_call: TRBJ1-1
clone_size: few
d_call: TRBD1
cdr3_nt: TGCAGCGTCTCAGGGGGTTCAGAAGCTTTCTTT
cdr3_aa: CSVSGGSEAFF

v_call: TRBV10-3
j_call: TRBJ2-3
clone_size: few
d_call: -
cdr3_nt: TGTGCCATCAGTGAGCCCCGGGCCAGCTCCACAGATACGCAGTATTTT
cdr3_aa: CAISEPRASSTDTQYF

v_call: TRBV7-9
j_call: TRBJ1-2
clone_size: -
d_call: -
cdr3_nt: TGTGCCAGCAGCTTACCCCTAGACTATGGCTACACCTTC
cdr3_aa: CASSLPLDYGYTF

v_call: TRBV18
j_call: TRBJ2-7
clone_size: -
d_call: TRBD2
cdr3_nt: TGTGCCAGCTCACCACTGTCAGGGAGGGACTACTCCTACGAGCAGTACTTC
cdr3_aa: CASSPLSGRDYSYEQYF